This T cell receptor beta chain was sequenced during a study of cytomegalovirus exposure and HLA in healthy donors. Germline V CDR1 and CDR2: SGHDN, FVKESK. Trimming cost V 4 bases and J 6 bases, with 16 bases left between them. CDR3 length: 15 amino acids. This clone has a handful of counts. Its target is unknown. Primers for the PCR totalled 60 Vbeta and 13 Jbeta. Assay: immunoSEQ multiplex PCR; the TCRdb copy retains only in-frame clones and omits some. The profile covers under 200,000 clones, with roughly 80% appearing a single time and roughly 2% taken by the ten largest. Study-level findings and limits: In vitro confirmation showed a few CMV-associated chains to be CMV antigen specific. Upon later analysis, HLA-associated TCR beta chains proved more clonally expanded than other, equally common chains.

The receptor's source is a human donor in good health. The sequenced sample consisted of PBMCs. The chain carries TRBV14 and TRBJ2-1, with D maybe TRBD1 (5 bases). CDR3 amino acids: CASSPLGPRFNEQFF. For the CDR3, the DNA is TGTGCCAGCAGCCCTCTGGGGCCCCGGTTCAATGAGCAGTTCTTC.